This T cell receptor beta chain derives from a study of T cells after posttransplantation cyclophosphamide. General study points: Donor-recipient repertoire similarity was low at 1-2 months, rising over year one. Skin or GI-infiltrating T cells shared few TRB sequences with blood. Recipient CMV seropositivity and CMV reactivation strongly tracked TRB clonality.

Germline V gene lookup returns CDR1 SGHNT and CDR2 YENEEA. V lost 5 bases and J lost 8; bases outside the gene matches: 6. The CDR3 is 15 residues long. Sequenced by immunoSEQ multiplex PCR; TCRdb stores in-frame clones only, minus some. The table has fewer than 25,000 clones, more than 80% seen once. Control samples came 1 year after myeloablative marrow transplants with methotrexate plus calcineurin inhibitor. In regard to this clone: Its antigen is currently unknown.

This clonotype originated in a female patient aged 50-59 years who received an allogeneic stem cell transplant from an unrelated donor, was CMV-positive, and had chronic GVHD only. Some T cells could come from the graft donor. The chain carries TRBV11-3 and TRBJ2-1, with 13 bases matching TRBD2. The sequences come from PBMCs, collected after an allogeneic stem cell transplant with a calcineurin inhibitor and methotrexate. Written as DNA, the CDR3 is TGTGCCAGCAGCCCAGGACTAGCGGGAGTGGATGAGCAGTTCTTC. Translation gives CASSPGLAGVDEQFF.